This T cell receptor (beta chain) was sequenced in a study of brain T cells in children with intractable seizures. This CDR3 has 10 amino acids. V was shortened by 8 bases and J by 6 bases, with 4 bases between the two germline ends. The germline V gene has CDR1 SEHNR and CDR2 FQNEAQ (reference sequence). Sequencing used immunoSEQ multiplex PCR; TCRdb keeps in-frame clones, though not all of them. The sample includes approximately 77,000 clones, just over 90% seen only once; the top ten take over 1.5%. Sequencing was limited to surgery cases with top T cell transcript signatures in brain tissue. At least one anti-epileptic drug was given before surgery. Only a few counts were recorded for this clone. The antigen is unknown. The study, taken as a whole, reports: Absence of clones before surgery may stem from lower sequencing depth. Only CDR3 sequence similarity suggested viral specificity, without known HCMV serostatus.

This receptor was taken from a boy less than two years old with tuberous sclerosis and intractable seizures. V gene TRBV7-9 combines with J gene TRBJ2-2; D remains ambiguous. The specimen comprised peripheral blood, sampled at surgery. Here the CDR3 DNA reads TGTGCCAGCGATCCCGGGGAGCTGTTTTTT. Protein sequence: CASDPGELFF. Based on the CDR3 plus reference TRBV7-9 and TRBJ2-2, the full variable domain is DTGVSQNPRHKITKRGQNVTFRCDPISEHNRLYWYRQTLGQGPEFLTYFQNEAQLEKSRLLSDRFSAERPKGSFSTLEIQRTEQGDSAMYLCASDPGELFFGEGSRLTVL.